A selection of T cell receptor beta chains follows, all from one sample in a study of T cells in localized non-small cell lung cancer. The repertoire was sequenced with immunoSEQ multiplex PCR; TCRdb's copy has only in-frame clones and lacks some. The sample holds 20,000 to 30,000 clones, approximately 89% seen once. Sample: peripheral blood mononuclear cells, taken before any cancer treatment. The receptors were gathered from a woman aged 40 to 75 with stage III lung adenocarcinoma. The CDR3 runs from the conserved cysteine through the conserved F or W. D genes are given only for firm matches. Expanded clones get a size class; other rows say once, few or many, or leave the size out.

cdr3_aa cdr3_nt j_call d_call clone_size v_call
CASSQVLGANEKLFF TGCGCCAGCAGCCAAGTTTTGGGGGCTAATGAAAAACTGTTTTTT TRBJ1-4 - few TRBV4-3
CATSSKRPRTDTQYF TGTGCCACCAGCAGTAAACGCCCGCGCACAGATACGCAGTATTTT TRBJ2-3 - once TRBV15
CASSQGGRIYGYTF TGTGCCAGCAGCCAAGGAGGCCGGATCTATGGCTACACCTTC TRBJ1-2 - once TRBV14
CASSEASGGVAGELFF TGTGCCAGCAGTGAAGCTAGCGGGGGGGTAGCCGGGGAGCTGTTTTTT TRBJ2-2 TRBD2 - TRBV6-1
CASSLDSGGIQYF TGTGCCAGCAGCTTAGATTCTGGGGGCATTCAGTACTTC TRBJ2-4 - - TRBV11-3
CASGSSGLADTQYF TGTGCTAGTGGTTCGTCAGGGTTGGCAGATACGCAGTATTTT TRBJ2-3 - once TRBV12-5
CASSLTTGLRGYTF TGTGCCAGCAGTTTGACGACAGGGTTGCGAGGCTACACCTTC TRBJ1-2 TRBD1 - TRBV28
CASSFGLPTDTQYF TGCGCCAGCAGCTTTGGCTTACCCACAGATACGCAGTATTTT TRBJ2-3 - - TRBV5-1
CASTVGGARTNEQFF TGCGCCAGCACCGTCGGAGGAGCGAGAACGAATGAGCAGTTCTTC TRBJ2-1 - - TRBV5-1
CASSPVSEGGAGNTIYF TGTGCCAGCAGCCCCGTCAGCGAGGGTGGGGCTGGAAACACCATATATTTT TRBJ1-3 - - TRBV9
CASSTQEGTEAFF TGTGCCAGCAGCACGCAGGAAGGCACTGAAGCTTTCTTT TRBJ1-1 - - TRBV7-2
CASSPATDTQYF TGTGCCAGCAGCCCCGCCACAGATACGCAGTATTTT TRBJ2-3 - - TRBV7-6
CASSPPFGNYGYTF TGTGCCAGCTCACCACCTTTTGGGAACTATGGCTACACCTTC TRBJ1-2 - - TRBV18
CASSPGTPDNEQFF TGTGCCAGCAGTCCCGGGACGCCAGACAATGAGCAGTTCTTC TRBJ2-1 - - TRBV7-3
CSVVRGLNYGYTF TGCAGCGTTGTACGCGGGCTCAACTATGGCTACACCTTC TRBJ1-2 - - TRBV29-1
CASSLAKYRGPTEAFF TGTGCCAGCAGCTTGGCAAAGTACAGGGGGCCCACTGAAGCTTTCTTT TRBJ1-1 TRBD1 - TRBV5-5
CASSQRGLGYEQYF TGTGCCAGCAGCCAAAGAGGACTAGGCTACGAGCAGTACTTC TRBJ2-7 TRBD2 - TRBV7-2
CASSEGRTGSSSSYEQYF TGTGCCAGCAGTGAAGGTAGGACAGGGTCGTCAAGTTCCTACGAGCAGTACTTC TRBJ2-7 TRBD1 - TRBV6-1